This T cell receptor beta chain was captured by sequencing in a study of early T cells in non-severe SARS-CoV-2 infection (dated by TCRdb to the early 2020s). Study-wide context: Because TCR sequencing was done on bulk RNA from unsorted whole blood, the alpha and beta chains could not be paired. Results the study describes overall, beyond this receptor: VDJdb matching was skewed toward anti-spike CD8 responses, so virus-specific expansions were likely underestimated and private and CD4 specificities were missed.

Libraries were made using 5' RACE. Sequencing was carried out with a NextSeq 500. Unique molecular identifiers were attached to individual cDNA molecules in the TCR library protocol so that sequencing error and PCR bias could be corrected. Sequencing covered both TCR alpha and beta chains, and within each sample the abundances of alpha and beta sequences were tightly co-correlated. Concerning the study's data processing: Decombinator V4 was used to perform V gene, J gene and CDR3 annotation of TCR sequences. Expanded TCRs were defined as changing significantly between any two time points under a Poisson model with p below 0.0001. TCR abundances were normalised to the total number of TCRs sequenced per sample and were expressed as counts per million. MAIT TCRs were defined by TRAV1-2 paired with TRAJ12, TRAJ20 or TRAJ33, and iNKT TCRs by TRAV10 paired with TRAJ18. VDJdb, accessed 1 November 2021, was searched for CMV, EBV and SARS-CoV-2 annotated TCRs, with TCRs annotated for multiple antigens excluded. TCRdb redid the processing of the public reads, applying fastp at Q25 and MiXCR, and retained in-frame beta chains. Records with the same CDR3 protein are collapsed into one entry carrying the most frequent genes and DNA. The V and J calls follow TCRdb's processing rather than the paper's. For this sample there are around 67,000 distinct CDR3 sequences; about 10% appear just once. The ten largest account for 5.7% of the sample.

On this clonotype: Its antigen is currently not known. The sample holds no much larger clone one base away, and base qualities are not on file.

The study was a case-control design nested within a healthcare worker cohort in London, UK, with weekly nasopharyngeal swab PCR tests and blood sampling. Healthcare workers were recruited between 23 and 31 March 2020, during the week of the UK lockdown, and were followed weekly for up to 16 weeks. The germline V gene supplies CDR1 MNHEY and CDR2 SVGEGT. From its cysteine to its phenylalanine, the CDR3 spans 14 amino acids. Only CDR3 DNA is held: 42 bases, read in frame from base 1. V lost 4 bases and J lost 7 bases; the stretch between them is 14 bases long. This material consisted of whole blood, taken at baseline. The TCR comes from an adult who was a healthcare worker with PCR-confirmed SARS-CoV-2 infection or an uninfected control (not recorded which). The rearranged chain carries TRBV6-2 or TRBV6-3 and TRBJ2-1, with the D gene not confidently named. CDR3 sequence: CASSLPSLANEQFF. In nucleotides, the sequence is TGTGCCAGCAGTTTACCATCTTTGGCTAATGAGCAGTTCTTC.